The TCR beta chain described here comes from a study of T cell responses to AZD1222 COVID-19 vaccine (dated by TCRdb to about 2021). About the study as a whole: Because spike-specific TCR depth and breadth did not differ between the two schedules, AZD1222 recipients who got a second dose at roughly 4 weeks were pooled with those who got a second dose at roughly 12 weeks. TCR sequencing was performed for over 230 trial participants, of whom around 200 were given two doses of AZD1222 and around 26 were given two doses of MenACWY control vaccine. Trial participants were enrolled by age into 18-55, 56-69 and 70-plus year subgroups, with about 150, 28 and 57 TCR-sequenced participants respectively. Beyond this particular receptor, the publication reports: The 56-69-year group was small, and its depth increase did not reach significance, likely because of low power. Epitopes outside the regions mutated in the B.1.351 and B.1.1.7 variants were reportedly recognized by nearly half of the unique spike-specific TCRs. Conclusions about previously exposed vaccinees are limited because only five to seven AZD1222 recipients were SARS-CoV-2 seropositive at baseline. A significant rise in spike-specific TCR breadth and depth was observed after two AZD1222 doses relative to day 0 and relative to MenACWY recipients. Because no day 14 peak-response samples were available, repertoires were characterized only after the peak T cell response. Vaccine-associated CD4 TCRs spanned the whole spike protein, with dominant responses in regions 160-218 and 743-854. Participants were mostly white British, with more females than males. The authors suggested clonal diversity may have been underestimated.

On this clone: Its cognate antigen has yet to be identified. No much larger clone exists at a distance of one base, and base qualities are not known.

The CDR3 regions of human TCRbeta chains were analyzed by immunosequencing. In the paper's pipeline: TCRs in the repertoires were matched against a reference library of SARS-CoV-2-specific TCRs that had been generated with the MIRA antigen-specificity platform. Breadth was defined as the fraction of unique TCRs that were SARS-CoV-2-associated. Depth was defined as the fraction of total T cells that were SARS-CoV-2-associated. Using the MIRA data, every spike-specific TCR was mapped to the spike region that the TCR reacted to and assigned to either a CD4 or a CD8 class. Log10-transformed breadth and depth values were compared by one-way ANOVA with Sidak's multiple comparisons tests. The clones in this table, taken by TCRdb from immuneACCESS, are in-frame only. Not every clone is retained; where verified, under half of the shortfall comes from an unresolved V gene, and the cause of the rest is unknown. From that table come the V and J calls and clone size; the DNA was used to work out D and trimming. The sample yields under 150,000 clones; around 92% were counted once. In total, the top ten clones hold approximately 1.1% of the sample.

Germline trimming: 3 bases from V, 4 bases from J; junction bases outside gene matches: 11. Taken from the germline V gene, the CDR1 and CDR2 loops are SGHAT and FQNNGV. The CDR3 numbers 17 residues from cysteine through phenylalanine. The read is trimmed to its CDR3 DNA, 51 bases read in frame from base 1. The intended sense of this specimen's time point label: baseline before first vaccination. Samples from vaccinated people were obtained from the UK trials COV001 and COV002, which included a single-blind randomized controlled phase 2/3 trial of AZD1222 (ChAdOx1 nCoV-19) in healthy adults. For TCRbeta chain sequencing, PBMC samples were collected from trial participants at day 0 and at day 28 after the second dose.

This TCR was sampled from an adult in good health. Recombination connected TRBV11-2 to TRBJ2-1; 8 of the junction bases match TRBD2. The sequences come from peripheral blood, collected on day 0 of AZD1222 vaccination. The CDR3 protein sequence reads: CASSFGRTSYGYNEQFF. The DNA sequence is TGTGCCAGCAGCTTTGGGAGGACTAGCTACGGGTACAATGAGCAGTTCTTC.